This passage covers 12 T cell receptor beta chains from one sample sequenced in a study of beta chain features in type 1 diabetes. Sequenced material consisted of expressed TCRB transcripts (all of the isolated RNA was reverse transcribed). This table comes from immunoSEQ multiplex PCR, and its TCRdb copy is limited to in-frame clones, with some not included. Among fewer than 250,000 clones listed, around 68% were seen once. The sequenced sample consisted of naive CD4+ T cells from blood. The receptors here all came from a man aged 25 to 40 in good health.

The rearrangement uses TRBV9 and TRBJ2-3, with 11 positions matching TRBD2. This CDR3 contains 15 residues. After removal of 3 bases from V and 5 bases from J, the junction contained 5 bases not matched to a gene. CDR1 is SGDLS and CDR2 is YYNGEE in the germline V gene. CDR3: CASSASTSGKDTQYF. CDR3 in DNA: TGTGCCAGCAGCGCATCGACTAGCGGGAAAGATACGCAGTATTTT.

The genes are TRBV4-2 and TRBJ2-7, with D maybe TRBD2 (5 bases). The germline gives CDR1 LGHNA, CDR2 YNFKEQ. V gave up 2 bases and J gave up 0 bases, with 17 bases separating them. The CDR3 contains 17 residues. The CDR3 bases are TGTGCCAGCAGCCAAACTGGATTGGCGGGTAGCTCCTACGAGCAGTACTTC. Protein sequence: CASSQTGLAGSSYEQYF.

The genes are TRBV10-3 and TRBJ2-7; no definite D call. The CDR3 runs to 12 residues. Trimming shortened V by 6 bases and J by 2 bases, and 8 bases separated the two germline ends. In germline, CDR1 is ENHRY, CDR2 SYGVKD. CDR3 DNA: TGTGCCATCAGGACGCTTACCTACGAGCAGTACTTC. Its protein is CAIRTLTYEQYF.

The J gene is TRBJ2-1, the V gene TRBV5-4; 10 bases map to TRBD2. This CDR3 has 16 residues. Germline V gene sequence: CDR1 SGHNT, CDR2 YYREEE (reference sequence). V gave up 3 bases and J gave up 5 bases; unmatched junction bases: 8. The CDR3 DNA reads as TGTGCCAGCAGCTCCCGAACTAGCGGGACAAACAATGAGCAGTTCTTC. Amino acid sequence: CASSSRTSGTNNEQFF.

The rearrangement links TRBV4-3 to TRBJ2-1; D is ambiguous. Germline V gene sequence: CDR1 LGHNA, CDR2 YSLEER. The CDR3 covers 14 residues. V lost 4 bases to trimming and J lost 4 bases, with 11 bases between them. CDR3 in amino acids: CASSPAAGYNEQFF. In DNA form, the CDR3 reads TGCGCCAGCAGCCCCGCCGCTGGTTACAATGAGCAGTTCTTC.

The table lists this clone with a count of one. This sequence joins TRBV29-1 and TRBJ2-3; 11 bases line up with TRBD2. CDR1 and CDR2 from the germline V gene are SQVTM and ANQGSEA. The trim removed 4 bases at V and 0 bases at J, leaving 15 bases unmatched. The CDR3 consists of 19 residues. CDR3 coding DNA: TGCAGCGTTGGGGGGATCTCCGGGACTAGCGGCACTAGCACAGATACGCAGTATTTT. Amino acids: CSVGGISGTSGTSTDTQYF.

The rearrangement joins TRBV29-1 to TRBJ2-7, with D possibly matching TRBD2 (5 bases). With 2 bases removed from V and 3 bases from J, the gap between germline ends came to 17 bases. The CDR3 consists of 15 residues. Germline CDR1 and CDR2: SQVTM and ANQGSEA. CDR3 bases: TGCAGCGTTGAACCGCTAGCAGGAAAGAACTACGAGCAGTACTTC. It is translated as CSVEPLAGKNYEQYF.

The V and J genes are TRBV30 and TRBJ2-1, with 7 positions matching TRBD1. Germline CDR1 GTSNPN, CDR2 SVGIG (reference sequence). The CDR3 sequence is 13 residues long. V dropped 3 bases and J dropped 2; count of bases not matched to a gene: 1. The CDR3 nucleotides read TGTGCCTGGAGGGGGACAGCCTACAATGAGCAGTTCTTC. Protein sequence: CAWRGTAYNEQFF.

This clone appeared a single time. The chain employs TRBV2 and TRBJ2-7; 10 bases match TRBD1. V was clipped by 5 bases and J by 6 bases; unmatched bases: 4. Germline CDR1 SNHLY, CDR2 FYNNEI. This CDR3 has 13 residues. CDR3 sequence: CASSTGQGSEQYF. The DNA for the CDR3 is TGTGCCAGCAGTACGGGACAGGGGTCCGAGCAGTACTTC.

This chain uses TRBV7-2 with TRBJ1-5, with D unresolved. Germline V gives CDR1 SGHTA, CDR2 FQGNSA. There are 13 residues in the CDR3. V lost 1 base and J 6 bases, leaving 7 bases between the germline ends. The CDR3 sequence: CASSLVGLQPQHF. CDR3 DNA: TGTGCCAGCAGCTTAGTAGGCCTTCAGCCCCAGCATTTT.

The V call is TRBV28, the J call TRBJ2-7; D is undetermined. Trimming left V 5 bases short and J 0 bases short, with 14 bases between. The germline gives CDR1 MDHEN, CDR2 SYDVKM. The CDR3 length is 15 residues. DNA of the CDR3: TGTGCCAGCAGTCCCCTCAAGACACTCTCCTACGAGCAGTACTTC. Translating gives CASSPLKTLSYEQYF.

The chain employs TRBV29-1 and TRBJ2-7; TRBD1 aligns across 10 bases. The V and J ends lost 6 bases and 3 bases, in that order; junction bases with no gene match: 2. The CDR3 loop spans 12 amino acids. The germline CDR1 and CDR2 sequences are SQVTM and ANQGSEA. In DNA form, the CDR3 reads TGCAGCGTGGGGACAGGGGTCTACGAGCAGTACTTC. Protein sequence: CSVGTGVYEQYF.